This is a list of T cell receptor beta chains from one sample in a study of OX40 agonist ivuxolimab in advanced cancers. Assay: immunoSEQ multiplex PCR; the TCRdb copy retains only in-frame clones and omits some. The sample contains around 60,000 clones, about 86% of which appear only once. Specimen: CD4+ or CD8+ T cells sorted from blood, collected in a trial of the OX40 agonist ivuxolimab. These TCRs come from an adult with an advanced solid tumor such as melanoma, head and neck, liver or kidney cancer. The CDR3 runs from the conserved cysteine through the conserved F or W. The D gene is left open where the match is weak. Not all rows give a size; the values are once, few, many and, for expanded clones, a class.

abundance: .
v_gene: TRBV7-9
d_gene: .
j_gene: TRBJ2-3
CDR3nt: TGTGCCAGCAGCTTACGCCCCGCTCTAGACAGGCTTGAGGATACGCAGTATTTT
CDR3aa: CASSLRPALDRLEDTQYF

abundance: .
v_gene: TRBV28
d_gene: .
j_gene: TRBJ2-2
CDR3nt: TGTGCCAGCAGTTTATGGCCTCGTACCACCGGGGAGCTGTTTTTT
CDR3aa: CASSLWPRTTGELFF

abundance: .
v_gene: TRBV2
d_gene: .
j_gene: TRBJ1-5
CDR3nt: TGTGCCAGCACAGGTTCTAATCAGCCCCAGCATTTT
CDR3aa: CASTGSNQPQHF

abundance: .
v_gene: TRBV15
d_gene: .
j_gene: TRBJ1-2
CDR3nt: TGTGCCACCAGCAGAGGGGGGGGTAGGACCGTCTACACCTTC
CDR3aa: CATSRGGGRTVYTF

abundance: .
v_gene: TRBV6-5
d_gene: .
j_gene: TRBJ1-4
CDR3nt: TGTGCCAGCAGTTACACGACAGGAACTAATGAAAAACTGTTTTTT
CDR3aa: CASSYTTGTNEKLFF

abundance: .
v_gene: TRBV30
d_gene: .
j_gene: TRBJ1-6
CDR3nt: TGTGCCTGGAGCCTCCTAACAGGGCGCTCACCCCTCCACTTT
CDR3aa: CAWSLLTGRSPLHF

abundance: .
v_gene: TRBV15
d_gene: .
j_gene: TRBJ1-2
CDR3nt: TGTGCCACCAGCAGAGATCGGGCAGGGGTGTACTATGGCTACACCTTC
CDR3aa: CATSRDRAGVYYGYTF

abundance: .
v_gene: TRBV5-1
d_gene: TRBD1
j_gene: TRBJ1-1
CDR3nt: TGCGCCAGCAGCTTGGCCTTGGGACAGGGGAACACTGAAGCTTTCTTT
CDR3aa: CASSLALGQGNTEAFF

abundance: .
v_gene: TRBV7-2
d_gene: .
j_gene: TRBJ2-3
CDR3nt: TGTGCCAGCAGCTTAGGGCAGCCCACAGATACGCAGTATTTT
CDR3aa: CASSLGQPTDTQYF

abundance: .
v_gene: TRBV9
d_gene: TRBD1
j_gene: TRBJ1-2
CDR3nt: TGTGCCAGCAGCGCCGATGGGCAGGGGGCTTCGGGCTACACCTTC
CDR3aa: CASSADGQGASGYTF

abundance: .
v_gene: TRBV2
d_gene: .
j_gene: TRBJ2-5
CDR3nt: TGTGCCAGCAGAAAAGAGAGGGCGGCGGGGGAGACCCAGTACTTC
CDR3aa: CASRKERAAGETQYF

abundance: once
v_gene: TRBV18
d_gene: TRBD2
j_gene: TRBJ2-1
CDR3nt: TGTGCCAGCTCAACCGCCGGGACTAGAGGGGGCAATGAGCAGTTCTTC
CDR3aa: CASSTAGTRGGNEQFF

abundance: .
v_gene: TRBV13
d_gene: TRBD2
j_gene: TRBJ2-5
CDR3nt: TGTGCCAGCAGCGTGATAGCGGGACTCGCCCACGAGACCCAGTACTTC
CDR3aa: CASSVIAGLAHETQYF

abundance: .
v_gene: TRBV27
d_gene: .
j_gene: TRBJ2-7
CDR3nt: TGTGCCAGCCGCCAGCAAGGGGCGCCGAATTCCTACGAGCAGTACTTC
CDR3aa: CASRQQGAPNSYEQYF

abundance: few
v_gene: TRBV5-1
d_gene: .
j_gene: TRBJ2-3
CDR3nt: TGCGCCAGCAGCCCTACACCCCGCATAAGCACAGATACGCAGTATTTT
CDR3aa: CASSPTPRISTDTQYF

abundance: .
v_gene: TRBV27
d_gene: .
j_gene: TRBJ2-3
CDR3nt: TGTGCCAGCAGTTTAGGGTTAAGCCCCCTCACAGATACGCAGTATTTT
CDR3aa: CASSLGLSPLTDTQYF

abundance: .
v_gene: TRBV6-5
d_gene: .
j_gene: TRBJ2-7
CDR3nt: TGTGCCAGCAGTCAGACTCGGGGTACCTACGAGCAGTACTTC
CDR3aa: CASSQTRGTYEQYF

abundance: .
v_gene: TRBV7-2
d_gene: TRBD2
j_gene: TRBJ2-3
CDR3nt: TGTGCCAGCAGCTCCCGAGCTGGGCGGGGGTACACAGATACGCAGTATTTT
CDR3aa: CASSSRAGRGYTDTQYF